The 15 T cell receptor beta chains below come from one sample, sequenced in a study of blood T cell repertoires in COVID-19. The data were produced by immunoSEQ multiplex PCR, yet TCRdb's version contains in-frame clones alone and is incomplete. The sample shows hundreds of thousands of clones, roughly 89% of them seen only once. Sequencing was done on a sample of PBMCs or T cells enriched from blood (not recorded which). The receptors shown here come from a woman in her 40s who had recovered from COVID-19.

The CDR3 region is CAWSVLVWGTSPTDTQYF. DNA for the CDR3: TGTGCCTGGAGTGTACTGGTATGGGGGACTAGTCCCACAGATACGCAGTATTTT. The V call is TRBV30, the J call TRBJ2-3; 8 bases line up with TRBD2. Germline loops: CDR1 GTSNPN, CDR2 SVGIG (reference sequence). V was clipped by 0 bases and J by 2 bases; unmatched bases: 13. There are 18 residues in the CDR3.

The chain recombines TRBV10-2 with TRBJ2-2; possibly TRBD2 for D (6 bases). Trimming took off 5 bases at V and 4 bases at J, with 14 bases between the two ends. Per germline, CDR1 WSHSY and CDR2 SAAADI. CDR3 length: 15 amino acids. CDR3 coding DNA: TGCGCCAGCAGTCAAAGGGAGGCCGGCACCGGGGAGCTGTTTTTT. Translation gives CASSQREAGTGELFF.

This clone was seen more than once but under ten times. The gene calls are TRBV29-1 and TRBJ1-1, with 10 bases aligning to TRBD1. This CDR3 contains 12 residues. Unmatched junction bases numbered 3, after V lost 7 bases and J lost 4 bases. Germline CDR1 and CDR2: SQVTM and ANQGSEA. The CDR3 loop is CSADRGLTEAFF. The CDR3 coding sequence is TGCAGCGCAGACAGGGGGCTCACTGAAGCTTTCTTT.

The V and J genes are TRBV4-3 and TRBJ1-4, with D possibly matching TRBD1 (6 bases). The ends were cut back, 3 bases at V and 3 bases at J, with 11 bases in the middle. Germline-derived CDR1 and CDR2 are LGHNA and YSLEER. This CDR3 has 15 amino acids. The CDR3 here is CASSQMRTANEKLFF. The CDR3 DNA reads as TGCGCCAGCAGCCAGATGAGGACAGCTAATGAAAAACTGTTTTTT.

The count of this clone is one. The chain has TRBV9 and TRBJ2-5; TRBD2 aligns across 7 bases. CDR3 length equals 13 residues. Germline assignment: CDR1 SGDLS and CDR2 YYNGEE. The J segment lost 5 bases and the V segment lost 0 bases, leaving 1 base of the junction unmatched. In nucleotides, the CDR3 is TGTGCCAGCAGCGTAGATAGCGGGGAGACCCAGTACTTC. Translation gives CASSVDSGETQYF.

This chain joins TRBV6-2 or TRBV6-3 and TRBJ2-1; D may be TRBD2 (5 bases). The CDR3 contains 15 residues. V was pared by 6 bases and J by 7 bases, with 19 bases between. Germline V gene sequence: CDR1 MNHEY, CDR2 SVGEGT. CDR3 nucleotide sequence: TGTGCCAGCAGCCCCCCCGGGGTCCAATCAAATGAGCAGTTCTTC. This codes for CASSPPGVQSNEQFF.

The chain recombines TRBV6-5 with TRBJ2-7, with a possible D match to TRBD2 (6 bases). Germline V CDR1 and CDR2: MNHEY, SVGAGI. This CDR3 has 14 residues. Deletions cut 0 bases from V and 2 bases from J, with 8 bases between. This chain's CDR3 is CASSYSRDPYEQYF. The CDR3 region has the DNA TGTGCCAGCAGTTACTCGCGGGACCCCTACGAGCAGTACTTC.

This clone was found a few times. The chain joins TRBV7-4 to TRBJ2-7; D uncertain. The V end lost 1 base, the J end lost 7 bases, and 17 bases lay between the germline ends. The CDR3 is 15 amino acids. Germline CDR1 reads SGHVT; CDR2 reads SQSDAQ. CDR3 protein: CASSLDFPGEVEQYF. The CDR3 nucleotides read TGTGCCAGCAGCTTAGATTTTCCCGGTGAGGTTGAGCAGTACTTC.

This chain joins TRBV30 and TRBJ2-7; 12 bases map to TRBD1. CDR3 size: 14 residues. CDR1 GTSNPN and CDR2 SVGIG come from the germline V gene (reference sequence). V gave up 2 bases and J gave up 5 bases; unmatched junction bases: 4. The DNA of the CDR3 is TGTGCCTGGAGTAGCGGGACAGGGGGCGACGAGCAGTACTTC. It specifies CAWSSGTGGDEQYF.

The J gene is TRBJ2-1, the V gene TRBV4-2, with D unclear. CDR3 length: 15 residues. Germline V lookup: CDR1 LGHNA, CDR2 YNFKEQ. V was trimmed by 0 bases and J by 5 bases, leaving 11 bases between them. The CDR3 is CASSQESSPNNEQFF. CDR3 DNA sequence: TGTGCCAGCAGCCAAGAGAGCTCTCCTAACAATGAGCAGTTCTTC.

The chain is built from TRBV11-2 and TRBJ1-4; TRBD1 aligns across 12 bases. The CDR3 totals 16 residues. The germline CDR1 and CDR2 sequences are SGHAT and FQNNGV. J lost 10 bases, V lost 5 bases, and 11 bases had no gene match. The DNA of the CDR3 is TGTGCCAGCAGCCTTCGAGGGGGGACAGGGGGCGGAAAACTGTTTTTT. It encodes CASSLRGGTGGGKLFF.

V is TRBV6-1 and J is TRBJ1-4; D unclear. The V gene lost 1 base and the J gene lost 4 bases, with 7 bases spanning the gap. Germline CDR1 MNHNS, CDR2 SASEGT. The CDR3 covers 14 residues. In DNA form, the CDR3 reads TGTGCCAGCAGTGAAGGGACTGGTAATGAAAAACTGTTTTTT. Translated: CASSEGTGNEKLFF.

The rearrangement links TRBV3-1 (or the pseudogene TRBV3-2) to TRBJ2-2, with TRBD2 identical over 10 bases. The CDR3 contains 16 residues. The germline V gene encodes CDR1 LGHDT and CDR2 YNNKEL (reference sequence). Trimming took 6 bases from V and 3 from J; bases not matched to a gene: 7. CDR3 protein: CASRRLAGGDTGELFF. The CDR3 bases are TGTGCCAGCAGAAGATTAGCGGGAGGAGACACCGGGGAGCTGTTTTTT.

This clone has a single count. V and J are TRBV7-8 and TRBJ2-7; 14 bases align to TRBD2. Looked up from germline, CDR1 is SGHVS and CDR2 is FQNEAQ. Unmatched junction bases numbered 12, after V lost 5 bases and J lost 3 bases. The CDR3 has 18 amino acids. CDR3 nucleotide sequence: TGTGCCAGCAGCGGAATGACTAGCGGGAGGGCCCGAAGCTACGAGCAGTACTTC. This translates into CASSGMTSGRARSYEQYF.

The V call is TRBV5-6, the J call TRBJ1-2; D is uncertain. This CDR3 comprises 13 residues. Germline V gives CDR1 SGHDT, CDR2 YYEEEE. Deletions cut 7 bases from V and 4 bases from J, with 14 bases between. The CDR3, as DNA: TGTGCCAGCGAGAGGGATCGCGGCTATGGCTACACCTTC. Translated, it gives CASERDRGYGYTF.